This TCR beta chain was documented in a study of PD-L1 blockade in urothelial cancer. Study details: Analyses used blood from 3 weeks (second dose) and 6 weeks after treatment start. The median number of T cells present in blood samples was approximately 140,000.

V dropped 5 bases and J dropped 8; count of bases not matched to a gene: 11. The CDR3 is 15 residues long. Germline values: CDR1 LGHNA, CDR2 YSLEER. Clones were sequenced by immunoSEQ multiplex PCR, and TCRdb holds only the in-frame ones, with some missing. The sample contains more than 65,000 clones, approximately 86% of which appear only once. Sampling of each patient yielded between 1 and 8 specimens, collected pretreatment and on-treatment. This TCR was recovered from a woman aged 65 to 85 with urothelial cancer. The gene calls are TRBV4-3 and TRBJ1-4, with 7 nucleotides matching TRBD1. Sequenced material: PBMCs, taken around atezolizumab (anti-PD-L1) treatment. CDR3 in DNA: TGCGCCAGCAGCTTTCCGAGGGGGCGTAGGGAAAAACTGTTTTTT. Protein product: CASSFPRGRREKLFF.